A selection of T cell receptor beta chains follows, all from one sample in a study of blood T cells in healthy people across ages. Each CDR3 protein gets one entry after TCRdb re-called the 5' RACE reads with MiXCR. The sample holds hundreds of thousands of distinct CDR3 sequences; about 21% are singletons and the top ten take under 4%. The sample comprised blood. Receptor source: a man aged 65-85 years in good health. Both conserved end residues are part of each CDR3. The D gene is left open where the match is weak. Some rows mark clone size as missing; the rest say once, few, many or name a class of expanded clone.

TRBJ2-1,NA,NA,TRBV7-2,TGTGCCAGCAGCTTACCCTTACTGGTTGTAGAGCAGTTCTTC,CASSLPLLVVEQFF
TRBJ2-1,NA,NA,TRBV6-5,TGTGCCAGCAGGGCGACGAAGGCAGGGGATAATGAGCAGTTCTTC,CASRATKAGDNEQFF
TRBJ2-7,many,NA,TRBV7-2,TGTGCCAGCAGCTTAGCTCCGGGAGCCGTCCTCGAGCAGTACTTC,CASSLAPGAVLEQYF
TRBJ1-6,few,NA,TRBV30,TGTGCCTGGAGTGTGACAGGAATGAATTCACCCCTCCACTTT,CAWSVTGMNSPLHF
TRBJ2-5,NA,TRBD2,TRBV3-1,TGTGCCAGCAGCCAAGAAATTGCCGGGCTAGCGGGAGAGACCCAGTACTTC,CASSQEIAGLAGETQYF
TRBJ2-5,NA,TRBD1,TRBV20-1,TGCAGTGCCCCAGGACAGGGCGGTGAGACCCAGTACTTC,CSAPGQGGETQYF
TRBJ2-2,NA,TRBD1,TRBV6-2/TRBV6-3,TGTGCCAGCAGTTCCCAGGGGGCATACGGGGAGCTGTTTTTT,CASSSQGAYGELFF
TRBJ2-3,few,NA,TRBV9,TGTGCCAGCAGCGTAAGCCCCGCTAGGGAAAGCGGCACAGATACGCAGTATTTT,CASSVSPARESGTDTQYF
TRBJ1-5,few,NA,TRBV2,TGTGCCAGCAGTGGGCAGGCTGATAGCAATCAGCCCCAGCATTTT,CASSGQADSNQPQHF
TRBJ1-4,NA,TRBD1,TRBV29-1,TGCAGCGTTTCGTCCCGGACAGGGGGAGCAACTAATGAAAAACTGTTTTTT,CSVSSRTGGATNEKLFF
TRBJ2-7,few,TRBD1,TRBV20-1,TGCAGTGCTCCTACTGTTCCGGGACAGGGGGCCTACGAGCAGTACTTC,CSAPTVPGQGAYEQYF
TRBJ2-6,few,NA,TRBV18,TGTGCCAGCTCACCGGTTGGGAGCTCTGGGGCCAACGTCCTGACTTTC,CASSPVGSSGANVLTF
TRBJ2-7,few,TRBD1,TRBV24-1,TGTGCCACCAGTGGTACCGGGACAGGGATCTACGAGCAGTACTTC,CATSGTGTGIYEQYF
TRBJ2-3,NA,TRBD2,TRBV20-1,TGCAGTGCTAGATTAGCGGGAGCAAGAGATACGCAGTATTTT,CSARLAGARDTQYF
TRBJ2-7,many,TRBD1,TRBV29-1,TGCAGCGTTGACAGGGGGAAAGAGCAGTACTTC,CSVDRGKEQYF
TRBJ1-1,NA,NA,TRBV29-1,TGCAGCGTTCATACAGGGAAAAGGAACACTGAAGCTTTCTTT,CSVHTGKRNTEAFF
TRBJ2-1,few,TRBD1,TRBV14,TGTGCCAGCAGCCAAGGGGACAGTGGGTTCTTC,CASSQGDSGFF
TRBJ1-5,NA,NA,TRBV7-8,TGTGCCAGCACCCCGGGGAGTAGCAATCAGCCCCAGCATTTT,CASTPGSSNQPQHF
TRBJ2-7,NA,TRBD1,TRBV10-3,TGTGCCATTGGACAGGGACCCGCCTACGAGCAGTACTTC,CAIGQGPAYEQYF
TRBJ2-7,few,TRBD1,TRBV5-1,TGCGCCAGCTCCGTGACAGGGGACCACGAGCAGTACTTC,CASSVTGDHEQYF
TRBJ2-1,few,TRBD2,TRBV3-1,TGTGCCAGCAGCCAAGATCGGTCTAGCGGGAACAATGAGCAGTTCTTC,CASSQDRSSGNNEQFF
TRBJ1-1,few,NA,TRBV3-1,TGTGCCAGCAGTAGGAGAAACACTGAAGCTTTCTTT,CASSRRNTEAFF
TRBJ1-6,NA,NA,TRBV2,TGTGCCAGCAGTGGACAGCTGAATTCACCCCTCCACTTT,CASSGQLNSPLHF
TRBJ2-1,few,NA,TRBV7-3,TGTGCCAGCAGCTTGGGCTCAGACAATGAGCAGTTCTTC,CASSLGSDNEQFF
TRBJ2-7,NA,TRBD1,TRBV24-1,TGTGCCACCAGTACCTGGGACAGGGAGGTCACCGAGCAGTACTTC,CATSTWDREVTEQYF
TRBJ2-1,few,TRBD2,TRBV27,TGTGCCAGCAGTTTTGGGGCTAGCGGGAGTCGCAATGAGCAGTTCTTC,CASSFGASGSRNEQFF
TRBJ2-1,once,TRBD2,TRBV7-2,TGTGCCAGCAGCCACGGACTAGCGGGAGAGTATGAGCAGTTCTTC,CASSHGLAGEYEQFF